A selection of T cell receptor beta chains follows, all from one sample in a study of blood T cell repertoires in COVID-19. This table comes from immunoSEQ multiplex PCR, and its TCRdb copy is limited to in-frame clones, with some not included. Among about 46,000 clones, roughly 86% were seen once, and the ten largest hold roughly 3%. The sample comprised PBMCs or T cells enriched from blood (not recorded which). These receptors were taken from a woman aged 45-59 years who had recovered from COVID-19. Each CDR3 is given with its conserved first and last residue. The D gene is left open where the match is weak. Size is omitted from some rows. Given values are once, few, many or a class for expanded clones.

cdr3_aa	cdr3_nt	d_call	v_call	j_call	clone_size
CASSLDGTGDFWYGYTF	TGTGCCAGCAGCTTAGATGGGACAGGGGATTTTTGGTATGGCTACACCTTC	TRBD1	TRBV7-2	TRBJ1-2	-
CASSLVTGKDTQYF	TGCGCCAGCAGCTTGGTTACAGGGAAGGATACGCAGTATTTT	-	TRBV5-1	TRBJ2-3	-
CASSYSGGKAFF	TGTGCCAGCAGTTACTCAGGGGGTAAAGCTTTCTTT	-	TRBV6-5	TRBJ1-1	once
CASSQVGVGLGEQYF	TGTGCCAGCAGCCAAGTCGGGGTGGGCCTGGGGGAGCAGTACTTC	-	TRBV3-1/TRBV3-2	TRBJ2-7	once
CASSKTGQGDSPLHF	TGTGCCAGCAGCAAAACGGGACAGGGGGATTCACCCCTCCACTTT	TRBD1	TRBV7-3	TRBJ1-6	-
CASSQEDRGGNEQFF	TGTGCCAGCAGCCAAGAGGACAGGGGAGGGAATGAGCAGTTCTTC	TRBD1	TRBV4-2	TRBJ2-1	-
CATTADSSYNEQFF	TGCGCCACTACCGCCGACAGCTCCTACAATGAGCAGTTCTTC	-	TRBV5-1	TRBJ2-1	-
CATQREGGVADTQYF	TGTGCCACACAACGTGAAGGAGGTGTAGCAGATACGCAGTATTTT	-	TRBV27	TRBJ2-3	-
CASSAIGGTYYGYTF	TGTGCCAGCAGTGCCATCGGGGGGACCTACTATGGCTACACCTTC	-	TRBV2	TRBJ1-2	few
CASSQGSGNEQFF	TGCGCCAGCAGCCAAGGTTCGGGCAATGAGCAGTTCTTC	-	TRBV4-1	TRBJ2-1	-
CASKDNPSSYEQYF	TGCGCCAGCAAAGACAACCCGAGCTCCTACGAGCAGTACTTC	-	TRBV10-2	TRBJ2-7	-
CASSDSWGAYNEQFF	TGTGCCAGCAGTGACTCGTGGGGGGCCTACAATGAGCAGTTCTTC	-	TRBV6-4	TRBJ2-1	-
CASSYGLAYEQYF	TGTGCCAGCAGCTACGGACTAGCTTACGAGCAGTACTTC	TRBD2	TRBV7-9	TRBJ2-7	-
CASKATSGGETQYF	TGTGCCAGCAAAGCGACTAGCGGAGGGGAGACCCAGTACTTC	TRBD2	TRBV28	TRBJ2-5	-
CASTPPTGGGTEAFF	TGTGCCAGCACCCCTCCGACAGGGGGAGGGACTGAAGCTTTCTTT	TRBD1	TRBV7-2	TRBJ1-1	-
CASSRTSENTDTQYF	TGTGCCAGCAGTCGGACTAGCGAGAACACAGATACGCAGTATTTT	TRBD2	TRBV2	TRBJ2-3	-
CASRKTRLGETQYF	TGTGCCAGCAGAAAGACTAGGTTGGGAGAGACCCAGTACTTC	-	TRBV28	TRBJ2-5	-
CASSLDRGETQYF	TGTGCCAGCAGCTTAGACAGAGGAGAGACCCAGTACTTC	-	TRBV7-3	TRBJ2-5	-
CASRAQFDRNTEAFF	TGTGCCAGCAGGGCCCAATTCGACAGAAACACTGAAGCTTTCTTT	-	TRBV5-4	TRBJ1-1	-
CASSSDRRLEAFF	TGTGCCAGCAGCTCGGACAGGCGGCTTGAAGCTTTCTTT	TRBD1	TRBV7-2	TRBJ1-1	-
CATAGDYSYEQYF	TGTGCCACGGCCGGGGACTACTCCTACGAGCAGTACTTC	TRBD2	TRBV24-1	TRBJ2-7	-
CASSLGLREARNEQFF	TGCGCCAGCAGCTTGGGACTACGGGAGGCTCGCAATGAGCAGTTCTTC	TRBD2	TRBV5-1	TRBJ2-1	-
CASSPGVRDGYTF	TGTGCCAGCTCCCCGGGGGTGAGGGATGGCTACACCTTC	-	TRBV18	TRBJ1-2	-
CASSLGSLREQFF	TGTGCCAGCAGCTTAGGGTCATTGCGGGAGCAGTTCTTC	-	TRBV7-2	TRBJ2-1	few
CASSLGVAGREQFF	TGTGCCAGCAGCCTGGGGGTGGCGGGGCGGGAGCAGTTCTTC	-	TRBV4-2	TRBJ2-1	-
CASSLNRGWEKLFF	TGTGCCAGCAGCCTGAACAGGGGCTGGGAAAAACTGTTTTTT	TRBD1	TRBV7-2	TRBJ1-4	once
CASSPGQGAGLLYF	TGCGCCAGCAGCCCGGGACAGGGTGCAGGTCTACTGTACTTC	TRBD1	TRBV4-1	TRBJ2-7	-
CASSQAGQGRDEQYF	TGTGCCAGCAGCCAAGCCGGACAGGGGCGGGACGAGCAGTACTTC	TRBD1	TRBV4-2	TRBJ2-7	few
CASTRTRSPNNYGYTF	TGCGCCAGCACCCGGACAAGAAGTCCTAATAACTATGGCTACACCTTC	-	TRBV10-2	TRBJ1-2	once
CASSFRQGGTEAFF	TGTGCCAGCAGTTTTCGGCAGGGAGGGACTGAAGCTTTCTTT	-	TRBV27	TRBJ1-1	-
CASSIRGGYTF	TGTGCCAGTAGTATACGAGGAGGCTACACCTTC	-	TRBV19	TRBJ1-2	-
CASSEEGGNSPLHF	TGTGCCAGCAGTGAGGAGGGCGGGAATTCACCCCTCCACTTT	-	TRBV6-4	TRBJ1-6	-
CASSYSGYNQPQHF	TGTGCCAGCAGTTACTCGGGCTACAATCAGCCCCAGCATTTT	-	TRBV6-5	TRBJ1-5	-
CASSYSTSLPGTEAFF	TGTGCCAGCAGTTACTCGACCTCCCTCCCGGGCACTGAAGCTTTCTTT	-	TRBV6-5	TRBJ1-1	-
CASSSAAHGLAPRVYEQYF	TGTGCCAGCAGCTCAGCCGCCCACGGACTAGCCCCTCGAGTCTACGAGCAGTACTTC	TRBD2	TRBV3-1/TRBV3-2	TRBJ2-7	-
CASSNLPGQGQGEQFF	TGTGCCAGCAGCAACCTTCCGGGACAGGGGCAGGGTGAGCAGTTCTTC	TRBD1	TRBV7-6	TRBJ2-1	-
CASSLGTGDSPLHF	TGTGCCAGCAGCCTCGGGACAGGGGACTCACCCCTCCACTTT	TRBD1	TRBV3-1/TRBV3-2	TRBJ1-6	-
CASSYRGQLHF	TGTGCCAGCAGTTACCGCGGACAGCTCCACTTT	-	TRBV6-2/TRBV6-3	TRBJ1-6	once
CASLSGQGNQPQHF	TGTGCCAGCCTATCGGGACAGGGCAATCAGCCCCAGCATTTT	TRBD1	TRBV28	TRBJ1-5	-
CASSRVIMNYGYTF	TGTGCCAGCAGCCGGGTTATCATGAACTATGGCTACACCTTC	-	TRBV28	TRBJ1-2	-
CASSVSSGTNTGELFF	TGTGCCAGCAGCGTATCTAGCGGCACGAACACCGGGGAGCTGTTTTTT	TRBD2	TRBV9	TRBJ2-2	-
CASGEAAAADTQYF	TGTGCCAGTGGTGAAGCGGCGGCCGCAGATACGCAGTATTTT	-	TRBV19	TRBJ2-3	-
CASSIMGAPVNF	TGTGCCAGTTCCATCATGGGCGCGCCTGTAAATTTT	-	TRBV19	TRBJ1-4	-
CASSSGGASSGNTIYF	TGTGCCAGCAGTTCGGGAGGGGCGAGCTCTGGAAACACCATATATTTT	-	TRBV28	TRBJ1-3	-
CASSRSLAGLETQYF	TGTGCCAGCAGCCGAAGTCTAGCGGGGTTAGAGACCCAGTACTTC	TRBD2	TRBV5-6	TRBJ2-5	-
CASSQLGTGGGYTF	TGTGCCAGCAGCCAACTAGGGACAGGGGGTGGCTACACCTTC	TRBD1	TRBV3-1/TRBV3-2	TRBJ1-2	once